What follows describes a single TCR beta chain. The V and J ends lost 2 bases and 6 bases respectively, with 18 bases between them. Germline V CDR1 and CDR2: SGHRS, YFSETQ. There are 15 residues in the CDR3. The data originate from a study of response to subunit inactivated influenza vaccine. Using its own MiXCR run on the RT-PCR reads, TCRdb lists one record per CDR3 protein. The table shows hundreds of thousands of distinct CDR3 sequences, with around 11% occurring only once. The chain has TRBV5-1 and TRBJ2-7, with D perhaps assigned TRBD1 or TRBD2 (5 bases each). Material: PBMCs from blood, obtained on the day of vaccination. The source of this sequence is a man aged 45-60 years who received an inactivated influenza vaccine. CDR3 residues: CASSFSTGTGTEQYF. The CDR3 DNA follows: TGCGCCAGCAGCTTCTCGACCGGGACCGGGACCGAGCAGTACTTC.